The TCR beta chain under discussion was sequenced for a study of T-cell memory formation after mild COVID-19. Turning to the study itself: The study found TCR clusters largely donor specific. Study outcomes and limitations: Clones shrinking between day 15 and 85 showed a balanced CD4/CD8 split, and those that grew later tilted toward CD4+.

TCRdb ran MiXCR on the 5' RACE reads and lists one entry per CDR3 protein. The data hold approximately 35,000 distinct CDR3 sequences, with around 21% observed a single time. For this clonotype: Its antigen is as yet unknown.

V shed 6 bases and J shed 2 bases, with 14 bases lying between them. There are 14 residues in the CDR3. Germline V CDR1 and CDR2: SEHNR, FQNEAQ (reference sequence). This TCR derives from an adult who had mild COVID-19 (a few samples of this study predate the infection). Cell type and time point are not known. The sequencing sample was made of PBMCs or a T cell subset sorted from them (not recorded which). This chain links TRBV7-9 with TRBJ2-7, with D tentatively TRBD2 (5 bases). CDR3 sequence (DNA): TGTGCCAGCAGAGCGGCGGGCCCCACCTACGAGCAGTACTTC. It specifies CASRAAGPTYEQYF.